The T cell receptor beta chain under discussion was sequenced for a study of Tregs in tolerant kidney transplant recipients. At the level of the study: The nonmyeloablative bone marrow transplants came from related graft donors, with transient mixed chimerism.

As concerns this clone: Antigen specificity is unknown. The CDR3 extends 3 residues past the end of the read, so its final part is completed from the germline J gene.

The repertoire was sequenced with immunoSEQ multiplex PCR; TCRdb's copy has only in-frame clones and lacks some. This table holds roughly 48,000 clones. CD4+CD25+CD127- Tregs, CD4+CD25- non-Tregs, CD4 and CD8 cells were sorted. The germline V gene has CDR1 MNHEY and CDR2 SVGEGT. There are 12 residues in the CDR3. Study outcomes and limitations: Antigen-driven expansion was suggested because donor-specific Tregs expanded more than all Tregs in tolerant patients. Tregs expanded with activated donor B cells seemed most donor-specific.

Sample: CD4+ T cells from blood, taken before the transplant. The receptor's source is a human donor who received a combined kidney and bone marrow transplant. The gene calls are TRBV6-2 or TRBV6-3 and TRBJ1-1, with D possibly TRBD1 on 6 matching bases. The CDR3 is CASSHDRTEAFF. The CDR3 DNA, read in part, is TGTGCCAGCAGCCACGACAGGACAGAA.